These 19 T cell receptor beta chains came from one sample sequenced in a study of radiotherapy plus CTLA-4 blockade in lung cancer. Sequenced by immunoSEQ multiplex PCR; TCRdb stores in-frame clones only, minus some. This table holds approximately 60,000 clones, roughly 80% found once. Sequenced material: peripheral blood, taken from a patient treated with radiotherapy plus ipilimumab. These receptors were taken from a human donor with non-small cell lung cancer who had a complete response to radiotherapy plus ipilimumab.

Details on this clone: At the DNA level, this CDR3 is encoded by other sequences in the same sample as well. This sequence joins TRBV7-2 and TRBJ2-3; no reliable D call. CDR1 is SGHTA and CDR2 is FQGNSA in the germline V gene. The germline V and J ends were trimmed by 1 base and 0 bases, with 5 bases remaining between them. This CDR3 contains 14 residues. The DNA for the CDR3 is TGTGCCAGCAGCTTAGACCAGAGCACAGATACGCAGTATTTT. Encoded protein: CASSLDQSTDTQYF.

In its sample, this clone was seen a few times. The chain employs TRBV6-6 and TRBJ2-2; maybe TRBD2 (5 bases). This CDR3 comprises 16 residues. Germline CDR1 MNHNY, CDR2 SVGAGI (reference sequence). Trimming stripped 2 bases from V and 5 bases from J, with 15 bases between. The DNA for the CDR3 is TGTGCCAGCAGTTACGGTCCGGGAATCGGAACCGGGGAGCTGTTTTTT. Translation gives CASSYGPGIGTGELFF.

The chain employs TRBV6-5 and TRBJ2-7; possibly TRBD2 for D (6 bases). The CDR3 spans 13 residues. Germline CDR1 and CDR2: MNHEY and SVGAGI. V was shortened by 6 bases and J by 5 bases, with 14 bases between the two germline ends. CDR3 nucleotide sequence: TGTGCCAGCAGGCCCCGGGGGTTCAACGAGCAGTACTTC. It specifies CASRPRGFNEQYF.

This sequence joins TRBV7-9 and TRBJ2-1; D might be TRBD1 (6 bases). The germline V gene encodes CDR1 SEHNR and CDR2 FQNEAQ (reference sequence). There are 12 residues in the CDR3. Trimming took 5 bases from V and 10 from J, leaving 12 bases between them. Here the CDR3 reads CASSRTGTEQFF. For the CDR3, the DNA is TGTGCCAGCAGCCGAACAGGGACCGAGCAGTTCTTC. The variable domain in full, with the rest retrieved from reference TRBV7-9 and TRBJ2-1, is DTGVSQNPRHKITKRGQNVTFRCDPISEHNRLYWYRQTLGQGPEFLTYFQNEAQLEKSRLLSDRFSAERPKGSFSTLEIQRTEQGDSAMYLCASSRTGTEQFFGPGTRLTVL.

The V gene is TRBV6-5, the J gene TRBJ1-1, with D tentatively TRBD1 (6 bases). Between the trimmed V and J ends, which lost 0 bases and 0 bases, there was a span of 8 bases. Germline V gives CDR1 MNHEY, CDR2 SVGAGI. The CDR3 extends over 15 amino acids. CDR3 DNA: TGTGCCAGCAGTTACTCCACAGGGATGAACACTGAAGCTTTCTTT. Translating gives CASSYSTGMNTEAFF.

V and J are TRBV6-6 and TRBJ1-2; the match to TRBD1 covers 9 bases. This CDR3 has 14 amino acids. V gave up 6 bases and J gave up 2 bases; unmatched junction bases: 4. Germline-derived CDR1 and CDR2 are MNHNY and SVGAGI (reference sequence). DNA of the CDR3: TGTGCCAGCAGCCCCGGGACAGGGAACTATGGCTACACCTTC. Protein: CASSPGTGNYGYTF.

This chain links TRBV2 with TRBJ1-3; D ambiguous. The CDR3 runs to 14 residues. V dropped 4 bases and J dropped 0 bases, with 7 bases sitting between them. Germline V lookup: CDR1 SNHLY, CDR2 FYNNEI. The CDR3 is CASSVQRSGNTIYF. CDR3 DNA sequence: TGTGCCAGCAGTGTACAGCGCTCTGGAAACACCATATATTTT.

The genes are TRBV6-5 and TRBJ1-2, with TRBD1 as a possible D gene (5 bases). Trimming cost V 4 bases and J 4 bases, with 10 bases left between them. This CDR3 is built from 13 residues. Germline V gene lookup returns CDR1 MNHEY and CDR2 SVGAGI. This chain's CDR3 is CASSSRALYGYTF. Here the CDR3 DNA reads TGTGCCAGCAGTTCCAGGGCCCTCTATGGCTACACCTTC.

The rearrangement uses TRBV4-3 and TRBJ1-1; D is uncertain. V dropped 0 bases and J dropped 1 base, with 12 bases sitting between them. The CDR3 spans 16 residues. Germline lookup yields CDR1 LGHNA and CDR2 YSLEER. CDR3 DNA: TGCGCCAGCAGCCAAGATGGTGGACCTAGGAACACTGAAGCTTTCTTT. Translated: CASSQDGGPRNTEAFF.

The gene calls are TRBV18 and TRBJ1-1; D perhaps matches TRBD1 (5 bases). With 2 bases removed from V and 1 base from J, the gap between germline ends came to 8 bases. The germline CDR1 and CDR2 sequences are KGHSH and LQKENI. This CDR3 contains 14 residues. CDR3 nucleotides: TGTGCCAGCTCACCAGAGGGGTCGAACACTGAAGCTTTCTTT. It is translated as CASSPEGSNTEAFF.

This clone was found a few times. The gene calls are TRBV18 and TRBJ1-3, with 9 bases lining up with TRBD1. Germline CDR1 KGHSH, CDR2 LQKENI. The CDR3 is made up of 16 amino acids. V lost 2 bases and J lost 3; bases outside the gene matches: 5. The CDR3 is CASSPGQGIGGNTIYF. The CDR3 DNA is TGTGCCAGCTCACCAGGACAGGGGATCGGTGGAAACACCATATATTTT.

As regards this clone: One end of the junction varies from germline; a read error may be responsible. The gene calls are TRBV7-7 and TRBJ2-2; possible D gene TRBD2, 5 bases. The CDR3 runs 16 residues. From germline, CDR1 is SSHAT and CDR2 FNYEAQ (reference sequence). The CDR3 DNA reads as TGTGCTAGCAGCCCCTCGGGGTCCACCATCCCCGGGGAGCTGTTTTTT. This sequence encodes CASSPSGSTIPGELFF.

The rearrangement joins TRBV9 to TRBJ2-2, with D perhaps TRBD2 (6 bases). CDR1 and CDR2 from the germline V gene are SGDLS and YYNGEE. V was shortened by 5 bases and J by 4 bases, with 9 bases between the two germline ends. This CDR3 is built from 13 residues. The CDR3 DNA is TGTGCCAGCAGTGGGACTTTCACCGGGGAGCTGTTTTTT. Its translation: CASSGTFTGELFF. The complete variable domain, with remaining parts taken from reference TRBV9 and TRBJ2-2, reads DSGVTQTPKHLITATGQRVTLRCSPRSGDLSVYWYQQSLDQGLQFLIQYYNGEERAKGNILERFSAQQFPDLHSELNLSSLELGDSALYFCASSGTFTGELFFGEGSRLTVL.

The V and J genes are TRBV9 and TRBJ2-7; D gene uncertain. CDR1 is SGDLS and CDR2 is YYNGEE in the germline V gene. V was pared by 0 bases and J by 2 bases, with 9 bases between. There are 14 residues in the CDR3. CDR3 amino acids: CASSVADGPYEQYF. The CDR3 DNA sequence: TGTGCCAGCAGCGTAGCGGACGGTCCCTACGAGCAGTACTTC.

The chain recombines TRBV10-2 with TRBJ2-5, with TRBD2 identical over 7 bases. This CDR3 is built from 15 residues. Germline V gives CDR1 WSHSY, CDR2 SAAADI. V shed 0 bases, J shed 5 bases, and the junction held 6 bases outside the gene matches. The CDR3 spells CASSESNGGRETQYF. Written as DNA, the CDR3 is TGCGCCAGCAGTGAGTCGAACGGGGGGAGGGAGACCCAGTACTTC.

This clone was seen more than once but under ten times. This sequence joins TRBV7-2 and TRBJ2-7, with D uncertain. The CDR3 is made up of 11 amino acids. In germline, CDR1 is SGHTA, CDR2 FQGNSA. The germline V and J ends were trimmed by 4 bases and 4 bases, with 5 bases remaining between them. The CDR3 region is CASSSRYEQYV. As DNA, the CDR3 is TGTGCCAGCAGCTCAAGGTACGAGCAGTACGTC.

This chain links TRBV4-1 with TRBJ1-5, with 9 bases aligning to TRBD1. V lost 2 bases, J lost 4 bases, and 9 bases stayed unmatched. CDR1 and CDR2 from the germline V gene are MGHRA and YSYEKL. The CDR3 has 17 residues. Here the CDR3 DNA reads TGCGCCAGCAGCCAAATCCTTGTGACAGGGGGTAATCAGCCCCAGCATTTT. It codes for CASSQILVTGGNQPQHF.

The rearrangement uses TRBV11-3 and TRBJ2-7; 12 bases fit TRBD2. V dropped 2 bases and J dropped 5; count of bases not matched to a gene: 10. The CDR3 length is 17 residues. Per the germline V gene, CDR1 is SGHNT and CDR2 is YENEEA. CDR3 sequence (DNA): TGTGCCAGCAGCTTAACCCCTACGACTAGCGGGAGAGACGAGCAGTACGTC. Translating it yields CASSLTPTTSGRDEQYV.

In the case of this clone: Other DNA sequences in the sample encode the same CDR3. The chain recombines TRBV18 with TRBJ1-1; 8 bases align to TRBD1. This CDR3 comprises 16 residues. Germline trimming cut 4 bases from V and 6 bases from J; bases unmatched to any gene: 13. Germline CDR1 reads KGHSH; CDR2 reads LQKENI. The CDR3 reads CASSLSGGAVFPEAFF. The DNA of the CDR3 is TGTGCCAGCTCACTTTCAGGGGGCGCAGTGTTCCCTGAAGCTTTCTTT.